A single sample is the source of the 27 T cell receptor beta chains below, sequenced in a study of graft-versus-host responses after intestinal transplantation. Clones were sequenced by immunoSEQ multiplex PCR, and TCRdb holds only the in-frame ones, with some missing. The sample lists over 65,000 clones, around 93% occurring once. These receptors are not linked to any known antigen. This specimen consisted of unstimulated CD8+ T cells sorted from spleen or lymph node cells, obtained before transplant. The source is a human donor who was the organ donor for an intestinal transplant.

The sample holds one count of this clone. The V and J genes are TRBV6-5 and TRBJ1-5; D possibly corresponds to TRBD1 (5 bases). Germline CDR1 MNHEY, CDR2 SVGAGI. The CDR3 is made up of 14 amino acids. The V end was cut by 5 bases, the J end by 3 bases, with 11 bases between. The CDR3 reads CASSPGISNQPQHF. DNA of the CDR3: TGTGCCAGCAGTCCAGGGATTTCCAATCAGCCCCAGCATTTT.

The chain combines TRBV4-2 with TRBJ2-2; D is perhaps TRBD2 (6 bases). CDR1 is LGHNA and CDR2 is YNFKEQ in the germline V gene. V lost 7 bases to trimming and J lost 4 bases, with 7 bases between them. This CDR3 is built from 12 residues. The CDR3 nucleotides read TGTGCCAGCATCGGGGGCACCGGGGAGCTGTTTTTT. Residues: CASIGGTGELFF.

J is TRBJ2-7 and V is TRBV6-1; D is unclear. This CDR3 has 13 amino acids. Germline V gene lookup returns CDR1 MNHNS and CDR2 SASEGT. Trimming took 7 bases from V and 6 from J, leaving 16 bases between them. The CDR3 nucleotides read TGTGCCAGCAACCTTAGGCACCCGGCCGAGCAGTACTTC. The encoded protein is CASNLRHPAEQYF.

Remarks on this clone: A read error is likely, as this CDR3 ends without the conserved phenylalanine or tryptophan. The CDR3: CASSPDPGSDNYGYTL. The CDR3 region has the DNA TGTGCCAGCTCTCCCGACCCGGGGAGTGATAACTATGGCTACACCCTC. The V and J genes are TRBV28 and TRBJ1-2; unclear D gene. Germline CDR1 reads MDHEN; CDR2 reads SYDVKM. V was shortened by 8 bases and J by 1 base, with 20 bases between the two germline ends. This CDR3 region has 16 residues.

The chain carries TRBV19 and TRBJ2-7, with D tentatively TRBD2 (6 bases). The CDR3 contains 14 residues. Trimming shortened V by 3 bases and J by 1 base, and 10 bases separated the two germline ends. CDR1 and CDR2 (germline): LNHDA, SQIVND (reference sequence). The CDR3 loop is CASSISSGSYEQYF. Here the CDR3 DNA reads TGTGCCAGTAGTATTTCAAGCGGGTCCTACGAGCAGTACTTC.

The V call is TRBV19, the J call TRBJ2-1; 7 bases agree with TRBD1. The germline CDR1 and CDR2 sequences are LNHDA and SQIVND (reference sequence). Trimming cost V 7 bases and J 0 bases; bases outside gene matches: 6. There are 15 residues in the CDR3. The CDR3 region has the DNA TGTGCCAGTACCCCACAGGGGTTCTCCTACAATGAGCAGTTCTTC. Translation gives CASTPQGFSYNEQFF.

The chain is built from TRBV14 and TRBJ1-3; D not certain. This CDR3 is 13 amino acids long. V lost 0 bases, J lost 7 bases, and 7 bases lay in between. In germline, CDR1 is SGHDN, CDR2 FVKESK. The CDR3 DNA reads as TGTGCCAGCAGCCAAGACAGGTTCAACACCATATATTTT. This encodes CASSQDRFNTIYF.

The sample holds one count of this clone. The chain employs TRBV5-4 and TRBJ2-5, with 7 bases identical to TRBD2. The CDR3 is 15 amino acids. The germline V gene encodes CDR1 SGHNT and CDR2 YYREEE (reference sequence). V trimming: 5 bases; J trimming: 5 bases; junction bases outside the gene matches: 12. CDR3 in amino acids: CASSLGGDGVETQYF. In DNA, the CDR3 is TGTGCCAGCAGTCTGGGGGGGGATGGCGTCGAGACCCAGTACTTC. Filled out from reference TRBV5-4 and TRBJ2-5, the complete variable domain reads ETGVTQSPTHLIKTRGQQVTLRCSSQSGHNTVSWYQQALGQGPQFIFQYYREEENGRGNFPPRFSGLQFPNYSSELNVNALELDDSALYLCASSLGGDGVETQYFGPGTRLLVL.

The rearrangement links TRBV5-1 to TRBJ2-1; D not resolved. Trimming removed 2 bases from V and 0 bases from J, with 9 bases in between. This CDR3 region has 15 residues. Per the germline V gene, CDR1 is SGHRS and CDR2 is YFSETQ. The CDR3 is CASSLTPVSYNEQFF. CDR3 bases: TGCGCCAGCAGCTTAACACCAGTCTCCTACAATGAGCAGTTCTTC.

The chain employs TRBV27 and TRBJ1-1; D is possibly TRBD1 (6 bases). The germline V gene has CDR1 MNHEY and CDR2 SMNVEV (reference sequence). V shed 3 bases and J shed 8 bases, with 10 bases lying between them. This CDR3 contains 12 residues. CDR3 in amino acids: CASSLVGHEAFF. The CDR3 DNA is TGTGCCAGCAGTTTGGTGGGACACGAAGCTTTCTTT.

The chain is built from TRBV11-3 and TRBJ2-7, with a weak D call TRBD2 (6 bases). This CDR3 spans 14 amino acids. CDR1 is SGHNT and CDR2 is YENEEA in the germline V gene. Trimming stripped 4 bases from V and 4 bases from J, with 14 bases between. The CDR3 DNA is TGTGCCAGCAGCTCACCGGGGAGGTTGTACGAGCAGTACTTC. Translating gives CASSSPGRLYEQYF.

The genes are TRBV19 and TRBJ2-1, with 7 bases identical to TRBD2. The germline V gene encodes CDR1 LNHDA and CDR2 SQIVND (reference sequence). The V segment lost 5 bases and the J segment 5 bases; nucleotides outside the gene matches: 6. The CDR3 has 14 amino acids. Here the CDR3 DNA reads TGTGCCAGTAGTCCCCGGGAGGCCAACAATGAGCAGTTCTTC. It codes for CASSPREANNEQFF.

This clone was picked up one time. Other DNA sequences from this sample encode an identical CDR3 as well. V gene TRBV5-4 combines with J gene TRBJ2-7; D is unresolved. Germline values: CDR1 SGHNT, CDR2 YYREEE (reference sequence). V was cut by 4 bases and J by 2 bases, with 13 bases left in between. The CDR3 length is 14 residues. The CDR3 loop is CASSLSSLPYEQYF. CDR3 nucleotide sequence: TGTGCCAGCAGCCTGTCCAGCCTGCCCTACGAGCAGTACTTC.

The rearrangement uses TRBV6-1 and TRBJ1-3, with D hard to call. The germline gives CDR1 MNHNS, CDR2 SASEGT. Trimming removed 3 bases at V and 0 bases at J, with 3 bases between. The CDR3 is 13 residues long. CDR3 sequence: CASSEDSGNTIYF. Written as DNA, the CDR3 is TGTGCCAGCAGTGAGGACTCTGGAAACACCATATATTTT.

The gene calls are TRBV5-4 and TRBJ2-3; the D call may be TRBD1 or TRBD2 (5 bases each). This CDR3 has 18 amino acids. The V and J ends lost 1 base and 0 bases respectively, with 18 bases between them. The V gene's germline CDR1 is SGHNT and CDR2 YYREEE (reference sequence). This chain's CDR3 is CASSLPGVGDPSTDTQYF. The CDR3 nucleotides read TGTGCCAGCAGCTTGCCCGGAGTCGGGGACCCTAGCACAGATACGCAGTATTTT. Full variable domain (rest looked up from reference TRBV5-4 and TRBJ2-3): ETGVTQSPTHLIKTRGQQVTLRCSSQSGHNTVSWYQQALGQGPQFIFQYYREEENGRGNFPPRFSGLQFPNYSSELNVNALELDDSALYLCASSLPGVGDPSTDTQYFGPGTRLTVL.

This chain links TRBV7-8 with TRBJ1-6; weak D call: TRBD1 (5 bases). Germline V CDR1 and CDR2: SGHVS, FQNEAQ. Trimming took 4 bases from V and 9 from J, leaving 13 bases between them. The CDR3 length is 14 residues. The CDR3 DNA follows: TGTGCCAGCAGCTCGACAGTACGCGGTTCACCCCTCCACTTT. This codes for CASSSTVRGSPLHF.

This clone was counted once. This sequence joins TRBV6-5 and TRBJ1-4, with TRBD1 matching 8 bases. Trimming took 4 bases from V and 6 from J; bases not matched to a gene: 4. This CDR3 is built from 14 residues. Germline CDR1 reads MNHEY; CDR2 reads SVGAGI. The CDR3 loop reads CASSLTGVHEKLFF. Written as DNA, the CDR3 is TGTGCCAGCAGTTTGACAGGGGTCCATGAAAAACTGTTTTTT.

The J gene is TRBJ1-1, the V gene TRBV4-1; no reliable D call. Trimming took off 4 bases at V and 7 bases at J, with 13 bases between the two ends. Germline CDR1 and CDR2: MGHRA and YSYEKL. CDR3 length: 13 residues. The CDR3 here is CASSPPMGLEAFF. The DNA of the CDR3 is TGCGCCAGCAGCCCGCCGATGGGTCTTGAAGCTTTCTTT.

This chain connects TRBV15 to TRBJ2-4; no definite D call. Germline CDR1 reads LNHNV; CDR2 reads YYDKDF (reference sequence). V lost 5 bases and J 1 base, leaving 12 bases between the germline ends. CDR3 length equals 15 residues. CDR3 residues: CATSSTRDAKNIQYF. The DNA of the CDR3 is TGTGCCACCAGCTCCACGAGAGACGCCAAAAACATTCAGTACTTC.

This chain uses TRBV9 with TRBJ1-2; D is unresolved. V lost 0 bases, J lost 3 bases, and 15 bases lay in between. The CDR3 covers 16 residues. CDR1 and CDR2 (germline): SGDLS, YYNGEE. The CDR3 DNA is TGTGCCAGCAGCGTAGCCCCCAGGCGCCCCGACTATGGCTACACCTTC. Encoded protein: CASSVAPRRPDYGYTF.

V usage is TRBV5-1 and J usage is TRBJ1-6; D is unclear. V was pared by 5 bases and J by 4 bases, with 10 bases between. Germline V gene data show CDR1 as SGHRS and CDR2 as YFSETQ. The CDR3 totals 14 residues. In nucleotides, the CDR3 is TGCGCCAGCAGATTTGATCTATATAATTCACCCCTCCACTTT. Protein sequence: CASRFDLYNSPLHF.

The V call is TRBV19, the J call TRBJ2-4; weak D call: TRBD2 (5 bases). The length of the CDR3 is 10 residues. Germline V gives CDR1 LNHDA, CDR2 SQIVND (reference sequence). V was pared by 8 bases and J by 6 bases, with 5 bases between. The CDR3 DNA reads TGTGCCAGTCGGGGAAACATTCAGTACTTC. Its protein is CASRGNIQYF.

This chain joins TRBV7-9 and TRBJ2-5; 11 nucleotides agree with TRBD2. This CDR3 comprises 17 residues. The germline V gene has CDR1 SEHNR and CDR2 FQNEAQ (reference sequence). V was clipped by 5 bases and J by 7 bases; unmatched bases: 15. CDR3 sequence reads: CASSAKSSGRLQWTQYF. The DNA for the CDR3 is TGTGCCAGCAGCGCCAAGTCTAGCGGGAGGCTCCAGTGGACCCAGTACTTC.

This rearrangement joins TRBV6-1 to TRBJ2-3, with TRBD1 identical over 8 bases. CDR1 MNHNS and CDR2 SASEGT come from the germline V gene. The CDR3 extends over 15 amino acids. V trimming: 3 bases; J trimming: 3 bases; junction bases outside the gene matches: 5. The CDR3 region has the DNA TGTGCCAGCAGTGACGGACAGGGTTATACAGATACGCAGTATTTT. Protein: CASSDGQGYTDTQYF.

The chain is built from TRBV29-1 and TRBJ2-6; TRBD1 might be the D (5 bases). V shed 6 bases and J shed 11 bases, with 17 bases lying between them. This CDR3 comprises 13 residues. The V gene's germline CDR1 is SQVTM and CDR2 ANQGSEA. The CDR3 loop reads CSVRTTQTDVLTF. The CDR3 DNA reads as TGCAGCGTGAGGACAACTCAAACCGACGTCCTGACTTTC. The whole variable domain, remainder taken from reference TRBV29-1 and TRBJ2-6, is SAVISQKPSRDICQRGTSLTIQCQVDSQVTMMFWYRQQPGQSLTLIATANQGSEATYESGFVIDKFPISRPNLTFSTLTVSNMSPEDSSIYLCSVRTTQTDVLTFGAGSRLTVL.

This chain uses TRBV20-1 with TRBJ2-1; D unclear. The V end was cut by 1 base, the J end by 5 bases, with 3 bases between. The V gene's germline CDR1 is DFQATT and CDR2 SNEGSKA (reference sequence). The CDR3 covers 11 residues. The CDR3 reads CSARGDNEQFF. In DNA form, the CDR3 reads TGCAGTGCTAGAGGCGACAATGAGCAGTTCTTC.

Regarding this clone: A read error may account for a junction end that differs from germline. This chain joins TRBV27 and TRBJ1-2; the D is unclear. The CDR3 is made up of 9 amino acids. Looked up from germline, CDR1 is MNHEY and CDR2 is SMNVEV (reference sequence). The chain's CDR3 is CASPLSKGF. The CDR3 coding sequence is TGTGCCAGCCCCCTATCGAAAGGCTTC.